Listed below are T cell receptor beta chains from one sample, sequenced in a study of T cells in Graves' hyperthyroidism and ophthalmopathy. TCRdb called the multiplex PCR reads again in MiXCR, with one record for every CDR3 protein. Here the sample spans a few hundred thousand distinct CDR3 sequences, around 16% being singletons. The sample was blood. The receptors shown here come from a woman in her 30s with Graves' hyperthyroidism. Both conserved end residues are part of each CDR3. Fields, in order: D gene, V gene, clone size, J gene, CDR3 protein, CDR3 DNA. D genes are given only for firm matches. Part of the rows lack a size; the others show once, few, many or a class for expanded clones.

D: -; V: TRBV19; size: few; J: TRBJ1-6; CDR3: CASTHQRDSPLHF; DNA: TGTGCCAGTACCCATCAGAGAGATTCACCCCTCCACTTT
D: -; V: TRBV6-2/TRBV6-3; size: -; J: TRBJ1-2; CDR3: CASSDPGRRGYGYTF; DNA: TGTGCCAGCAGTGATCCCGGCAGGAGGGGCTATGGCTACACCTTC
D: -; V: TRBV29-1; size: -; J: TRBJ2-7; CDR3: CSGQDTGTGGAEQYF; DNA: TGCAGCGGTCAGGATACTGGGACCGGGGGAGCCGAGCAGTACTTC
D: -; V: TRBV3-1; size: many; J: TRBJ1-1; CDR3: CASSQDQTLMNTEAFF; DNA: TGTGCCAGCAGCCAAGATCAGACGCTCATGAACACTGAAGCTTTCTTT
D: TRBD1; V: TRBV5-5; size: -; J: TRBJ2-6; CDR3: CASSPDGGQSYLGANVLTF; DNA: TGTGCCAGCAGCCCGGATGGGGGACAGTCTTACTTAGGGGCCAACGTCCTGACTTTC
D: -; V: TRBV19; size: -; J: TRBJ2-1; CDR3: CASSIAGAPRGSYNEQFF; DNA: TGTGCCAGTAGTATAGCGGGAGCCCCCAGGGGCTCCTACAATGAGCAGTTCTTC
D: TRBD1; V: TRBV11-2; size: -; J: TRBJ1-4; CDR3: CASSLRTGKNEKLFF; DNA: TGTGCCAGCAGCTTAAGGACAGGAAAAAATGAAAAACTGTTTTTT
D: -; V: TRBV7-3; size: many; J: TRBJ2-6; CDR3: CASSLGGTGANVLTF; DNA: TGTGCCAGCAGCCTAGGAGGGACAGGGGCCAACGTCCTGACTTTC
D: TRBD1; V: TRBV27; size: -; J: TRBJ1-5; CDR3: CASSTGGGNQPQHF; DNA: TGTGCCAGCAGCACAGGGGGCGGCAATCAGCCCCAGCATTTT
D: -; V: TRBV5-1; size: many; J: TRBJ1-1; CDR3: CASSLEGRNTEAFF; DNA: TGTGCCAGCAGCTTAGAGGGGAGAAATACTGAAGCTTTCTTT
D: TRBD2; V: TRBV9; size: few; J: TRBJ2-3; CDR3: CASSVVPGGPVDTQYF; DNA: TGTGCCAGCAGCGTAGTGCCGGGAGGGCCGGTTGATACGCAGTATTTT
D: -; V: TRBV9; size: -; J: TRBJ2-7; CDR3: CASSQGGGSLGEQYF; DNA: TGTGCCAGCAGCCAGGGGGGGGGATCCTTAGGCGAGCAGTACTTC
D: TRBD1; V: TRBV14; size: -; J: TRBJ1-1; CDR3: CASSNTGDTEAFF; DNA: TGTGCCAGCAGCAATACAGGGGACACTGAAGCTTTCTTT
D: -; V: TRBV4-1; size: -; J: TRBJ1-6; CDR3: CASSQRRGADNSPLHF; DNA: TGCGCCAGCAGCCAACGGAGGGGGGCCGATAATTCACCCCTCCACTTT
D: -; V: TRBV6-5; size: many; J: TRBJ1-4; CDR3: CASSYGSGQLNEKLFF; DNA: TGTGCCAGCAGTTACGGGTCAGGACAGCTTAATGAAAAACTGTTTTTT
D: -; V: TRBV11-2; size: many; J: TRBJ2-3; CDR3: CASSLNRVPDTQYF; DNA: TGTGCCAGCAGCTTAAATAGGGTCCCAGATACGCAGTATTTT
D: -; V: TRBV20-1; size: many; J: TRBJ2-3; CDR3: CSARDGGGTDTQYF; DNA: TGCAGTGCTAGAGATGGGGGTGGCACAGATACGCAGTATTTT
D: TRBD1; V: TRBV19; size: once; J: TRBJ1-2; CDR3: CASSADRVEFVRRDYGYTF; DNA: TGTGCCAGTAGTGCGGACAGGGTAGAGTTCGTCCGACGCGACTATGGCTACACCTTC
D: -; V: TRBV29-1; size: many; J: TRBJ1-1; CDR3: CSATRGLGTEAFF; DNA: TGCAGCGCTACTCGGGGGTTGGGCACTGAAGCTTTCTTT
D: TRBD1; V: TRBV12-3/TRBV12-4; size: -; J: TRBJ1-5; CDR3: CASSYTLGQGLGQPQHF; DNA: TGTGCCAGCAGCTATACATTGGGACAGGGATTGGGTCAGCCCCAGCATTTT
D: -; V: TRBV11-2; size: -; J: TRBJ2-1; CDR3: CASSPKADAFYNEQFF; DNA: TGTGCCAGCAGCCCCAAGGCTGACGCCTTCTACAATGAGCAGTTCTTC
D: -; V: TRBV6-5; size: many; J: TRBJ2-7; CDR3: CASSYSIEGYEQYF; DNA: TGTGCCAGCAGTTACTCGATAGAGGGCTACGAGCAGTACTTC
D: TRBD2; V: TRBV6-4; size: -; J: TRBJ2-1; CDR3: CASSDSAGRASYNEQFF; DNA: TGTGCCAGCAGTGACTCGGCCGGGAGGGCCTCCTACAATGAGCAGTTCTTC
D: -; V: TRBV20-1; size: many; J: TRBJ2-1; CDR3: CSARSTFSYNEQFF; DNA: TGCAGTGCTAGGAGTACGTTCTCCTACAATGAGCAGTTCTTC
D: TRBD2; V: TRBV11-2; size: many; J: TRBJ2-5; CDR3: CASSPGTSGRIGGRETQYF; DNA: TGTGCCAGCAGCCCCGGGACTAGCGGGAGGATAGGGGGGAGGGAGACCCAGTACTTC
D: TRBD2; V: TRBV28; size: few; J: TRBJ2-2; CDR3: CASTPGTSGWNTGELFF; DNA: TGTGCCAGCACACCTGGGACTAGCGGGTGGAACACCGGGGAGCTGTTTTTT
D: TRBD1; V: TRBV12-3/TRBV12-4; size: many; J: TRBJ1-2; CDR3: CASRAGTAKNYGYTF; DNA: TGTGCCAGCAGGGCCGGGACAGCTAAAAACTATGGCTACACCTTC
D: -; V: TRBV28; size: many; J: TRBJ2-2; CDR3: CASSLTDTGELFF; DNA: TGTGCCAGCAGTTTAACGGACACCGGGGAGCTGTTTTTT
D: TRBD1; V: TRBV24-1; size: -; J: TRBJ2-1; CDR3: CATSDRQGWNGQFF; DNA: TGTGCCACCAGTGATCGACAGGGTTGGAATGGGCAGTTCTTC
D: TRBD1; V: TRBV27; size: many; J: TRBJ1-5; CDR3: CASSLSAAGGQPQHF; DNA: TGTGCCAGCAGTTTATCGGCGGCAGGGGGGCAGCCCCAGCATTTT
D: -; V: TRBV13; size: many; J: TRBJ2-7; CDR3: CASSPGDSPYEQYF; DNA: TGTGCCAGCAGCCCTGGAGACTCGCCCTACGAGCAGTACTTC
D: -; V: TRBV20-1; size: -; J: TRBJ1-2; CDR3: CGASLPTGLANYGYTF; DNA: TGCGGTGCTAGCCTCCCAACAGGGCTAGCTAACTATGGCTACACCTTC
D: -; V: TRBV29-1; size: many; J: TRBJ2-1; CDR3: CSVGVATSSYNEQFF; DNA: TGCAGCGTTGGTGTAGCGACCAGCTCCTACAATGAGCAGTTCTTC
D: -; V: TRBV7-9; size: -; J: TRBJ1-3; CDR3: CASSLVGIGRPSGNTIYF; DNA: TGTGCCAGCAGCTTAGTAGGAATTGGCAGACCCTCTGGAAACACCATATATTTT
D: -; V: TRBV4-1; size: many; J: TRBJ1-1; CDR3: CASSQDNAALRGKNTEAFF; DNA: TGCGCCAGCAGCCAAGATAACGCTGCCCTCAGGGGCAAAAACACTGAAGCTTTCTTT
D: TRBD1; V: TRBV10-2; size: once; J: TRBJ1-4; CDR3: CASSERTGPYEKLFF; DNA: TGCGCCAGCAGTGAGCGGACAGGCCCGTATGAAAAACTGTTTTTT
D: -; V: TRBV7-2; size: many; J: TRBJ1-2; CDR3: CASSLDPFNYGYTF; DNA: TGTGCCAGCAGCTTAGACCCGTTTAACTATGGCTACACCTTC
D: TRBD1; V: TRBV5-4; size: -; J: TRBJ2-7; CDR3: CASSMPGQGAYEQYF; DNA: TGTGCCAGCAGTATGCCGGGACAGGGCGCGTACGAGCAGTACTTC
D: -; V: TRBV14; size: -; J: TRBJ2-7; CDR3: CASSRQWYEQYF; DNA: TGTGCCAGCAGCCGACAGTGGTACGAGCAGTACTTC
D: -; V: TRBV5-1; size: -; J: TRBJ2-1; CDR3: CASSSTNHYNEQFF; DNA: TGCGCCAGCAGCTCGACTAACCACTACAATGAGCAGTTCTTC
D: TRBD1; V: TRBV19; size: -; J: TRBJ1-5; CDR3: CASSIVDRGSNQPQHF; DNA: TGTGCCAGTAGTATAGTAGACAGGGGTAGCAATCAGCCCCAGCATTTT
D: -; V: TRBV29-1; size: many; J: TRBJ2-7; CDR3: CSVAPQRVYEQYF; DNA: TGCAGCGTTGCGCCCCAGCGGGTCTACGAGCAGTACTTC
D: -; V: TRBV5-5; size: few; J: TRBJ2-2; CDR3: CASSQPDSYTGELFF; DNA: TGTGCCAGCAGCCAGCCGGACAGCTACACCGGGGAGCTGTTTTTT
D: -; V: TRBV20-1; size: many; J: TRBJ2-7; CDR3: CSALRSGEWGYEQYF; DNA: TGCAGTGCCTTGAGGTCAGGGGAGTGGGGCTACGAGCAGTACTTC
D: TRBD2; V: TRBV13; size: many; J: TRBJ2-1; CDR3: CASSPWGLAYNEQFF; DNA: TGTGCCAGCAGCCCTTGGGGACTAGCCTACAATGAGCAGTTCTTC
D: TRBD2; V: TRBV27; size: many; J: TRBJ2-7; CDR3: CASSPWTSGGVGLEQYF; DNA: TGTGCCAGCAGTCCGTGGACTAGCGGGGGGGTTGGGCTCGAGCAGTACTTC
D: -; V: TRBV7-2; size: many; J: TRBJ2-3; CDR3: CASSLYPPSSTDTQYF; DNA: TGTGCCAGCAGCTTGTACCCCCCCTCTAGCACAGATACGCAGTATTTT
D: TRBD1; V: TRBV24-1; size: few; J: TRBJ1-5; CDR3: CATSDSGTGHYQPQHF; DNA: TGTGCCACCAGTGATTCGGGGACAGGTCATTATCAGCCCCAGCATTTT
D: TRBD2; V: TRBV4-3; size: many; J: TRBJ2-7; CDR3: CASSHPPREALYEQYF; DNA: TGCGCCAGCAGCCATCCCCCACGGGAGGCATTGTACGAGCAGTACTTC
D: TRBD2; V: TRBV10-3; size: few; J: TRBJ2-3; CDR3: CAISRLAGETDTQYF; DNA: TGTGCCATCAGCAGACTAGCGGGAGAGACAGATACGCAGTATTTT
D: -; V: TRBV30; size: few; J: TRBJ2-1; CDR3: CAWSVLEAYNEQFF; DNA: TGTGCCTGGAGTGTACTCGAGGCTTACAATGAGCAGTTCTTC
D: TRBD2; V: TRBV29-1; size: many; J: TRBJ2-1; CDR3: CSVSLASGDPLEQFF; DNA: TGCAGCGTAAGCTTGGCTAGCGGGGACCCCCTGGAGCAGTTCTTC
D: -; V: TRBV24-1; size: many; J: TRBJ2-4; CDR3: CATSDSPAGGGTKNIQYF; DNA: TGTGCCACCAGTGATTCCCCGGCAGGTGGAGGAACCAAAAACATTCAGTACTTC
D: TRBD2; V: TRBV28; size: many; J: TRBJ2-1; CDR3: CASSSLAGETEQFF; DNA: TGTGCCAGCAGTTCATTAGCGGGAGAGACCGAGCAGTTCTTC
D: TRBD1; V: TRBV29-1; size: many; J: TRBJ2-3; CDR3: CSVIGQGAADTQYF; DNA: TGCAGCGTTATTGGACAGGGGGCCGCAGATACGCAGTATTTT
D: TRBD2; V: TRBV6-1; size: many; J: TRBJ2-2; CDR3: CASQRSGGNTGELFF; DNA: TGTGCCAGCCAGAGGAGCGGGGGGAACACCGGGGAGCTGTTTTTT
D: TRBD1; V: TRBV6-1; size: many; J: TRBJ2-5; CDR3: CASRETDRVETQYF; DNA: TGTGCCAGCAGAGAGACCGACAGGGTAGAGACCCAGTACTTC
D: TRBD2; V: TRBV20-1; size: many; J: TRBJ2-1; CDR3: CSARDTSGPYYEQFF; DNA: TGCAGTGCTAGGGATACTAGCGGACCCTACTATGAGCAGTTCTTC
D: TRBD2; V: TRBV11-2; size: many; J: TRBJ2-3; CDR3: CASSRSGRRGTDTQYF; DNA: TGTGCCAGCAGCCGAAGCGGGAGACGGGGCACAGATACGCAGTATTTT
D: -; V: TRBV12-3/TRBV12-4; size: -; J: TRBJ2-7; CDR3: CASSYGGPPYEQYF; DNA: TGTGCCAGCAGTTACGGGGGGCCGCCCTACGAGCAGTACTTC